The T cell receptor (beta chain) described here comes from a study of cytotoxic CD8 clonotypes in ibrutinib-treated CLL. Study-level findings and limits: At ibrutinib response, clonality increased, and at progression it declined back toward baseline.

The table lists this clone with a few counts. The antigen is not known. This CDR3 is 13 amino acids long. Germline assignment: CDR1 SGHAT and CDR2 FQDESV (reference sequence). V lost 5 bases, J lost 6 bases, and 14 bases lay in between. Sequencing was designed to attain a depth spanning 1 in 200,000 to 1 in 1 million T cells. Repertoires were generated with immunoSEQ multiplex PCR, while TCRdb's copy carries only in-frame clones and drops some. The repertoire has around 330,000 clones, roughly 67% of them found once; the top ten carry 6.3%. The input for sequencing was PBMCs, taken after 36 months of ibrutinib treatment. This TCR was sampled from a human donor with chronic lymphocytic leukemia. The genes are TRBV11-1 and TRBJ2-7; no definite D call. The CDR3 DNA reads as TGTGCCAGCAGCCGGCCCCTGCTAGGCGAGCAGTACTTC. Amino acid sequence: CASSRPLLGEQYF.